This T cell receptor (beta chain) is drawn from a study of blood T cell dynamics during melanoma immunotherapy (dated by TCRdb to 2020 to 2022). Study-level background: Patients with metastatic melanoma were treated with first-line pembrolizumab or nivolumab plus ipilimumab as standard of care in the United Kingdom. Peripheral T cell receptor repertoires of metastatic melanoma patients were profiled before and after one cycle of checkpoint inhibitor therapy to find early correlates of response. A training cohort was formed from consecutive patients, and a further independent group of patients from the same centre was pooled into an external validation set.

On this clone itself: Its binding antigen is unknown. No qualities accompany the bases; no much larger clone lies one base away.

This specimen's time point label, per the study, means: week 3, after first cycle of checkpoint inhibitor. Blood samples were taken at two points: before treatment (T0) and at week 3 (W3), which came after the first cycle of checkpoint blockade. Except for a couple of patients with rapid clinical progression, response was assessed 12 weeks after the first infusion by RECIST 1.1; disease control meant complete response, partial response or stable disease. Any patient who had received prior systemic cancer treatment, was on concomitant immunosuppressant therapy or had synchronous other active malignancies was excluded. In six patients, three progressing and three with disease control, sorted CD8+ memory and naive T cell subsets were sequenced at T0 and W3. Lymphoprep and SepMate tubes were used to isolate PBMC from blood, and red cell lysis was then performed. QIAamp DNA Blood Mini kits were used to extract DNA from PBMC and sorted T cell subsets. CD8+ T cell subsets were sorted live on a FACSAria III cytometer and then frozen prior to DNA extraction. Fresh PBMC for flow cytometry were held at 4°C in PBS with roughly 2.2% fetal bovine serum and analyzed within 25 hours.

For each sorted CD8+ T cell subset, the entire amount of extracted DNA went into the assay. TCR beta CDR3 sequences were amplified from genomic DNA using the immunoSEQ TCRb Assay kit according to manufacturer instructions. The KAPA Library Quantification Kit for Illumina platforms was used to quantify pooled libraries by qPCR. Pooled libraries were clustered at roughly 0.55-1.1 pM and sequenced on an Illumina NextSeq 500. As for the original processing: The TCR data were analyzed using immunoSEQ ANALYZER and the R LymphoSeq package. A rearrangement efficiency score was calculated as productive divided by the sum of productive and non-productive CDR3 sequences. Clonality was measured with the Gini coefficient and diversity with the Renyi index at alpha=1, and both measures were compared pairwise between timepoints within each patient. Clonal relatedness, based on an edit distance of 3, and repertoire similarity, based on the Bhattacharyya coefficient, were both computed in LymphoSeq. To classify response, a linear discriminant analysis based on week-3 changes in clonality and diversity was built with the R MASS and caret packages. In its TCRdb copy, this immuneACCESS table keeps in-frame sequences only and misses some clones. Where compared with another copy, unresolved V genes explain less than half of these, and the others have no known cause. V, J and clone size are taken as reported in that table, and D and trimming were inferred from the DNA itself. The sample table shows about 1,900 clones, and 85% to 95% are seen once. The top ten hold 0.9% of the sample.

CDR1 SGDLS and CDR2 YYNGEE are derived from the germline V gene. There are 12 amino acids in the CDR3, from cysteine to phenylalanine inclusive. The kept DNA is CDR3 alone, 36 bases in frame from the first base. V is cut by 0 bases and J by 4 bases, and the space between the germline ends is 4 bases. Findings and caveats that apply to the study as a whole: The study was unable to establish whether the T cell clones driving the repertoire changes were melanoma-specific or instead reflected general immune activation. Of the sorted CD8+ subsets, TIE cells had both the highest clonality and the greatest similarity to cfDNA CDR3 sequences, which suggests active turnover converging on dominant clones. The relatively small sample size was acknowledged as a potential limitation on generalization of the results.

Source: effector memory CD8+ T cells from blood, taken from a patient treated with checkpoint blockade. This sequence uses TRBV9 and TRBJ1-2, with the D gene not confidently named. The sequence came from a human donor with melanoma. The CDR3 is CASSVGTYGYTF. The nucleotide sequence reads as follows: TGTGCCAGCAGCGTAGGCACCTATGGCTACACCTTC.